This T cell receptor (beta chain) was profiled in a study of monozygotic twins with inflammatory bowel disease. Donors each gave 2.5 ml of blood. Added by template switching were UMIs that each held a 6-nucleotide sample barcode. From the 5' RACE reads, TCRdb lists one entry per CDR3 protein and no DNA. The sample includes 150,000 to 200,000 distinct CDR3 sequences. The V gene's germline CDR1 is SGHRS and CDR2 YFSETQ. CDR3 length equals 13 residues. The sequence came from a human donor with ulcerative colitis or Crohn's disease, or a healthy co-twin of an affected twin (not recorded which). This chain links TRBV5-1 with TRBJ2-3; TCRdb indicates TRBD2, and absent DNA this call remains unverified. The sample taken for sequencing was blood. CDR3 sequence reads: CASSADGLATQYF.